Only a few counts were recorded for the clone carrying this TCR beta chain. The antigen remains undetermined. This record comes from a study of beta chain features in type 1 diabetes. On the study more broadly: Examination of sorted cells across all samples involved approximately 100,000,000 cells. Study observations and caveats: Junctions at VDJ sites from type 1 diabetes patients had fewer insertions and more deletions.

This CDR3 region has 14 residues. The V end was cut by 0 bases, the J end by 9 bases, with 15 bases between. Germline values: CDR1 SGHDT, CDR2 YYEEEE. Expressed TCRB transcripts were sequenced because the entire RNA isolate underwent reverse transcription. Here immunoSEQ multiplex PCR was the method, and the copy in TCRdb shows in-frame clones only, minus some. Found here are roughly 500,000 clones, 10% to 12% of them singletons; the top ten hold over 0.035%. The chain is built from TRBV5-6 and TRBJ2-5, with no clear D. Source material: naive CD4+ T cells from blood. The sequence was collected from a woman aged 18-29 years in good health. The CDR3 region has the DNA TGTGCCAGCAGCTTGGCGGGCCTGCTCGAGGCCCAGTACTTC. Its protein is CASSLAGLLEAQYF.